The rows below give T cell receptor beta chains drawn from one sample of a study of blood T cell repertoires in COVID-19. The repertoire was sequenced with immunoSEQ multiplex PCR; TCRdb's copy has only in-frame clones and lacks some. The table has about 300,000 clones, around 87% seen once. Sequences were obtained from peripheral blood. The receptors here all came from a man between 70 and 80 years old with acute or convalescent COVID-19. Both conserved end residues are part of each CDR3. The D gene is left open where the match is weak. The size entry is marked missing in some rows and otherwise reads once, few, many or a size class.

abundance	d_gene	v_gene	j_gene	CDR3nt	CDR3aa
NA	TRBD1	TRBV2	TRBJ1-6	TGTGCCAGCAGACAGGGGGACCCTCTCCACTTT	CASRQGDPLHF
NA	TRBD1	TRBV9	TRBJ2-3	TGTGCCAGCAGCGTAGGGGGACAGCTCACAGATACGCAGTATTTT	CASSVGGQLTDTQYF
once	NA	TRBV10-3	TRBJ2-7	TGTGCCATCAGTGAAGGACAGTCCTACGAGCAGTACTTC	CAISEGQSYEQYF
NA	TRBD2	TRBV5-1	TRBJ2-1	TGCGCCAGCAGCCGGGGGACTAGCGAGTACAATGAGCAGTTCTTC	CASSRGTSEYNEQFF
NA	TRBD1	TRBV24-1	TRBJ2-7	TGTGCCACCAGTGATTGGACAGGGGTCGAGCAGTACTTC	CATSDWTGVEQYF
NA	TRBD1	TRBV5-4	TRBJ1-2	TGTGCCAGCACCACGACAGGGACTAACTATGGCTACACCTTC	CASTTTGTNYGYTF
NA	NA	TRBV18	TRBJ2-3	TGTGCCAGCTCACCAATGGTCCTGGGGAGAACTAGCACAGATACGCAGTATTTT	CASSPMVLGRTSTDTQYF
NA	TRBD1	TRBV6-2/TRBV6-3	TRBJ1-6	TGTGCCAGCAACCCGGGACAGTCCCCAGTAACCCTCCACTTT	CASNPGQSPVTLHF
NA	NA	TRBV19	TRBJ1-6	TGTGCCAGTAGTGGACACATTGGTAATTCACCCCTCCACTTT	CASSGHIGNSPLHF
NA	NA	TRBV7-2	TRBJ1-5	TGTGCCAGCAGCTTAGACCGGGACTGGGACGGGCATCAGCCCCAGCATTTT	CASSLDRDWDGHQPQHF
NA	NA	TRBV19	TRBJ1-1	TGTGCCAGTACCGATTTCCGGGGAGGCACTGAAGCTTTCTTT	CASTDFRGGTEAFF
few	NA	TRBV4-3	TRBJ1-1	TGCGCCAGCAGCCAAGATTCGGGTTTTGCCTTAGCTTTCTTT	CASSQDSGFALAFF
once	NA	TRBV4-3	TRBJ2-2	TGCGCCAGCAGCCAAGATCAGCGAGAGTCAAGGGAGCTGTTTTTT	CASSQDQRESRELFF
once	TRBD1	TRBV6-5	TRBJ1-6	TGTGCCAGCAGGATCACAGGGGAATCACCCCTCCACTTT	CASRITGESPLHF
NA	NA	TRBV15	TRBJ2-1	TGTGCCACCAGGGGAAGCGGCATCTACAATGAGCAGTTCTTC	CATRGSGIYNEQFF
once	NA	TRBV6-1	TRBJ1-4	TGTGCCAGCAGTGAAGGGACATATGGGGCTTTTGGTGAAAAACTGTTTTTT	CASSEGTYGAFGEKLFF
few	NA	TRBV28	TRBJ1-2	TGTGCCAGCAGTTTATCGGGGTATGGCTACACCTTC	CASSLSGYGYTF
NA	NA	TRBV5-5	TRBJ1-1	TGTGCCAGCAGCTTGGGGCAGGGGAGGGACACTGAAGCTTTCTTT	CASSLGQGRDTEAFF
NA	NA	TRBV6-5	TRBJ2-5	TGTGCCAGCGGAAATTTAGCCTACCAAGAGACCCAGTACTTC	CASGNLAYQETQYF
NA	NA	TRBV28	TRBJ2-7	TGTGCCAGCAGTCCGCCTAACCAGCAGGGGCGGTACGAGCAGTACTTC	CASSPPNQQGRYEQYF
once	NA	TRBV6-5	TRBJ1-1	TGTGCCAGCAGCCCCCGTTCTCCAGGCACTGAAGCTTTCTTT	CASSPRSPGTEAFF
NA	NA	TRBV12-3/TRBV12-4	TRBJ1-1	TGTGCCAGCAGGGAACCAGGGTACACTGAAGCTTTCTTT	CASREPGYTEAFF
NA	NA	TRBV5-1	TRBJ2-2	TGCGCCAGCAGCTTGCGGGTTCAGAACACCGGGGAGCTGTTTTTT	CASSLRVQNTGELFF
many	NA	TRBV5-6	TRBJ2-7	TGTGCCAGCAGCGAGCAGAGGTACGAGCAGTACTTC	CASSEQRYEQYF
NA	TRBD2	TRBV7-2	TRBJ2-1	TGTGCCAGCAGCCGGACTAGCGGGAGGGGATACAATGAGCAGTTCTTC	CASSRTSGRGYNEQFF
NA	TRBD1	TRBV7-9	TRBJ1-5	TGTGCCAGCAGCTCGGGACAGGGCAATCAGCCCCAGCATTTT	CASSSGQGNQPQHF
NA	NA	TRBV4-2	TRBJ2-5	TGTGCCAGCAGCCAAGTAAACGCCGGACAAACGGAGACCCAGTACTTC	CASSQVNAGQTETQYF
once	NA	TRBV10-3	TRBJ1-2	TGTGCCATCTCGCAGACCGGAGCTAACTATGGCTACACCTTC	CAISQTGANYGYTF
NA	NA	TRBV5-1	TRBJ1-4	TGCGCCAGCAGACAGGAGACTAATGAAAAACTGTTTTTT	CASRQETNEKLFF
NA	TRBD1	TRBV28	TRBJ1-1	TGTGCCAGCAGACCGACAGGGTTGAACACTGAAGCTTTCTTT	CASRPTGLNTEAFF
NA	TRBD1	TRBV5-1	TRBJ1-4	TGCGCCAGCTACACCGGGACAGGGGAAGAAAAACTGTTTTTT	CASYTGTGEEKLFF
NA	TRBD1	TRBV9	TRBJ1-4	TGTGCCAGCAGCGGGCGACAGGGGTCGGATGAAAAACTGTTTTTT	CASSGRQGSDEKLFF
NA	NA	TRBV9	TRBJ1-5	TGTGCCAGCAGCGTCGGTTATAGCAATCAGCCCCAGCATTTT	CASSVGYSNQPQHF
NA	NA	TRBV28	TRBJ1-2	TGTGCCAGCAGTCCCCAGGGGCAGGGTGCCTATGGCTACACCTTC	CASSPQGQGAYGYTF
NA	TRBD1	TRBV7-2	TRBJ1-1	TGTGCCAGCAGCTTAGCGATACAGGGGGCAACTGAAGCTTTCTTT	CASSLAIQGATEAFF
NA	NA	TRBV11-2	TRBJ2-7	TGTGCCAGCAGCTTAGCCCCGGGACACAGCTACGAGCAGTACTTC	CASSLAPGHSYEQYF
NA	NA	TRBV19	TRBJ2-3	TGTGCCAGTAGTATCCGACAGGCGGGCACAGATACGCAGTATTTT	CASSIRQAGTDTQYF